The entry below describes one T cell receptor (beta chain). Per the study methods: Estimated nucleated cell counts came from reference gene primer amplification. Method: immunoSEQ multiplex PCR; TCRdb's copy keeps in-frame clones and lacks some. The V and J calls and clone size are taken from that table; D and trimming were inferred from the DNA. This sample has more than 150,000 clones; more than 85% occur once, and the top ten carry 2% to 2.5%. The data originate from a study of blood T cell repertoires in COVID-19. Study-wide context: Spain, Italy and the United States supplied samples that represented acute and convalescent COVID-19. PBMCs, B-cell-depleted T cells, or T cells were the source of the cDNA or gDNA that made up the material.

The sequenced sample consisted of peripheral blood. This sequence was found in a man in his sixties or seventies with active or convalescent COVID-19.

CDR3 DNA: TGTGCCAGTAGGCCAGGGCGGGGGCAGGGGAACAATGAGCAGTTCTTC. Encoded protein: CASRPGRGQGNNEQFF. This chain uses TRBV19 with TRBJ2-1, with D perhaps matching TRBD2 (7 bases). CDR3 size: 16 residues. Trimming cost V 6 bases and J 5 bases, with 20 bases left between them. Germline V gene lookup returns CDR1 LNHDA and CDR2 SQIVND (reference sequence).